This T cell receptor (beta chain) was found in a study of cytotoxic CD8 clonotypes in ibrutinib-treated CLL (dated by TCRdb to the early 2020s). For context, the study as a whole: The cohort had 11 to 12 relapsed/refractory and around 14 treatment-naive patients; approximately 17 were IGHV unmutated. Partial responses were observed in 24 patients and complete responses in 2; after a median follow-up of around 64 months, remission was maintained in around 14 patients and progression was observed in about twelve. Response samples were obtained after a median of 12 months of treatment, with a range of roughly 6 to 40 months. Samples averaged roughly 280,000 productive templates and 90,000 to 100,000 productive rearrangements. Of the 70 to 90 people in the trial, 25 to 30 had longitudinal samples available. Cryopreserved peripheral blood mononuclear cells were obtained prior to treatment, at the time of response, and at either disease progression or sustained remission. Every sample from remission and from progressive disease was obtained while the patients were still on ibrutinib.

General conclusions and limits of the study: Lymph node repertoires were not examined, and the timing of sampling was not matched between patients in sustained remission and those whose disease progressed. Public clonotypes were rare and either shrank or stayed stable during treatment, and the rise in clonality at ibrutinib response reflected expansion of private clonotypes. Baseline clonality exceeded that of age-matched healthy donors and correlated strongly with circulating CD8+ T-cell counts. Clonality increased at ibrutinib response, stayed stable in sustained remission, and fell back toward baseline at progression.

On this clone: The target of this receptor is not known. The input lacks base qualities; no much larger clone sits a single base away.

Trimming at the junction amounts to 2 bases on V and 5 bases on J, and the germline ends lie 15 bases apart. The germline V gene provides CDR1 MNHEY and CDR2 SVGAGI. The CDR3 goes from the cysteine to the phenylalanine over 15 residues. Only the CDR3 part of the read is kept: 45 bases, read in frame from the first base. Reading the label with the study, this specimen's time point is: roughly 12 months on ibrutinib. Roughly 1.9 micrograms of genomic DNA were extracted from cryopreserved PBMCs for TCR beta library preparation. Longitudinal blood samples from CLL patients on ibrutinib monotherapy underwent high-throughput TCR beta sequencing. Patients were enrolled in a phase 2 open-label single-center ibrutinib monotherapy trial. The goal of deep resolution MiSeq sequencing was a depth between 1 in 1 million and 1 in 200,000 T cells, and coverage averaged 10x per clonotype. The immunoSEQ hsTCRB Kit was used to generate TCR beta libraries. Concerning the study's data processing: ImmunoSEQ Data Assistant and ImmunoSEQ Analyzer were used for data analysis, and V, D and J genes were assigned according to IMGT definitions. Clonality, which ranges from 0 to 1, was calculated as one minus the normalized Shannon entropy of productive rearrangement frequencies. Public clonotype analysis was restricted to overrepresented clonotypes comprising at least 0.05% of each patient's repertoire. About a dozen age-matched healthy donor repertoires from immuneACCESS served as clonality controls. Imported from immuneACCESS, the table was reduced by TCRdb to in-frame sequences with V and J called. These copies leave out some clones; in studies compared against another copy, an unresolved V gene accounts for under half, and the cause of the remainder is not known. The V and J calls and clone size come from that table; D and trimming were worked out from the DNA. The sample table shows 130,000 or so clones, and roughly 83% are seen once. The ten most abundant clones make up around 13% of the sample.

This receptor was identified in a human donor with chronic lymphocytic leukemia. This receptor chain uses TRBV6-5 and TRBJ1-1, with the D gene call left open. The material sequenced was PBMCs, taken after 12 months of ibrutinib treatment. The CDR3 in this case is CASSYVDRVVTEAFF. The nucleotide sequence reads as follows: TGTGCCAGCAGTTACGTTGACCGTGTAGTTACTGAAGCTTTCTTT.